This TCR beta chain was profiled in a study of beta chain features in type 1 diabetes. The sequenced template was cDNA made from the entire isolated RNA. TCRdb's table, derived via immunoSEQ multiplex PCR, lists solely in-frame clones and lacks some. The sample contains 600,000 to 700,000 clones, roughly 13% of which appear only once. Study-level points and caveats: Shorter TCRB CDR3s, moderately but significantly so, marked every one of the four CD4+ subsets in Type 1 diabetes patients.

Only a few counts were recorded for this clone. Its target is unknown. The junction shows a germline mismatch at one end, possibly a read error. Looked up from germline, CDR1 is SNHLY and CDR2 is FYNNEI. CDR3 length equals 13 residues. Input material: naive CD4+ T cells from blood. The chain links TRBV2 to TRBJ2-4, with 8 bases aligning to TRBD1. The origin of this receptor is a man between 18 and 29 years old with type 1 diabetes. The CDR3 bases are TGTGCCAGCAGTGAAGAGAGGACAGGGTTGGTGGACTTC. Amino acids: CASSEERTGLVDF. The variable domain in full, completed from reference TRBV2 and TRBJ2-4, reads EPEVTQTPSHQVTQMGQEVILRCVPISNHLYFYWYRQILGQKVEFLVSFYNNEISEKSEIFDDQFSVERPDGSNFTLKIRSTKLEDSAMYFCASSEERTGLVDFGAGTRLSVL.